Included here is one T cell receptor (beta chain) sequence, with context. PCR involved 60 Vbeta and 13 Jbeta primers. Clones were sequenced by immunoSEQ multiplex PCR, and TCRdb holds only the in-frame ones, with some missing. The profile shows around 62,000 clones, 80% to 90% of them singletons. CDR3 length: 16 amino acids. Germline V CDR1 and CDR2: MDHEN, SYDVKM. V lost 2 bases to trimming and J lost 5 bases; unmatched junction nucleotides: 5. This record comes from a study of cytomegalovirus exposure and HLA in healthy donors. The source is a woman aged 25 to 39 in good health and CMV-seronegative. The chain employs TRBV28 and TRBJ1-6, with 8 positions matching TRBD1. Material for sequencing was PBMCs. CDR3 in DNA: TGTGCCAGCAGTTTAGACAGGGGATTTGATAATTCACCCCTCCACTTT. It is translated as CASSLDRGFDNSPLHF.